This passage covers 10 T cell receptor beta chains from one sample sequenced in a study of human T cells and chemical hapten exposure. As to time point: patch test 2, 6 weeks after DPC sensitization. Treatment denoted: therapeutic diphenylcyclopropenone sensitization with weekly scalp DPC. Each CDR3 protein gets one entry after TCRdb re-called the RACE reads with MiXCR. The data hold 42,000 or so distinct CDR3 sequences, with approximately 9% observed a single time. The specimen comprised whole blood, sampled in connection with sensitization to the hapten diphenylcyclopropenone (DPC). Receptors originate from a woman aged 40 to 50 with alopecia areata. Some clones in this sample may be carry-over from other donors' samples.

This clonotype was recorded at least ten times. This chain links TRBV4-3 with TRBJ1-5; TRBD1 might be the D (5 bases). The CDR3 length is 15 residues. Trimming pared 0 bases from V and 0 bases from J, leaving 6 bases between. Germline loops: CDR1 LGHNA, CDR2 YSLEER. CDR3 amino acids: CASSQDDSSNQPQHF. The CDR3 DNA reads TGCGCCAGCAGCCAAGATGACAGTAGCAATCAGCCCCAGCATTTT.

In this sample, this clonotype turned up many times. V usage is TRBV14 and J usage is TRBJ2-2; 10 bases line up with TRBD1. The CDR3 has 15 amino acids. V trimming: 4 bases; J trimming: 4 bases; junction bases outside the gene matches: 3. Germline V gene lookup returns CDR1 SGHDN and CDR2 FVKESK. In nucleotides, the CDR3 is TGTGCCAGCAGCCGGACAGGGGGAATCACCGGGGAGCTGTTTTTT. As protein: CASSRTGGITGELFF.

This clonotype was recorded many times. The rearrangement joins TRBV6-2 or TRBV6-3 to TRBJ2-3; D is tentatively TRBD1 or TRBD2 (6 bases each). Germline assignment: CDR1 MNHEY and CDR2 SVGEGT. The CDR3 sequence is 13 residues long. V was pared by 6 bases and J by 9 bases, with 16 bases between. The CDR3 nucleotides are TGTGCCAGCAGCCTGGGGGGCACAGGGACGCAGTATTTT. It is translated as CASSLGGTGTQYF.

This clonotype is judged medium-sized (0.01 to 0.1%). The chain links TRBV7-9 to TRBJ2-5; D is possibly TRBD2 (6 bases). Germline CDR1 is SEHNR and CDR2 is FQNEAQ (reference sequence). V was cut by 5 bases and J by 4 bases, with 14 bases left in between. The length of the CDR3 is 14 residues. In nucleotides, the CDR3 is TGTGCCAGCAGCACGACCCCGCGGGGAGAGACCCAGTACTTC. Its translation: CASSTTPRGETQYF.

This clonotype has at least ten counts. The CDR3 region has the DNA TGTGCCAGCAGTCGGACAGGGAGAAACTATGGCTACACCTTC. This translates into CASSRTGRNYGYTF. The rearrangement links TRBV2 to TRBJ1-2; 8 bases map to TRBD1. Germline V gives CDR1 SNHLY, CDR2 FYNNEI. This CDR3 is built from 14 residues. J lost 2 bases, V lost 5 bases, and 4 bases had no gene match.

This chain links TRBV14 with TRBJ1-3; 7 nucleotides match TRBD1. CDR1 SGHDN and CDR2 FVKESK come from the germline V gene. Germline trimming cut 3 bases from V and 3 bases from J; bases unmatched to any gene: 2. CDR3 length equals 14 residues. The DNA for the CDR3 is TGTGCCAGCAGCCAGACAGGGTTTGGAAACACCATATATTTT. Encoded protein: CASSQTGFGNTIYF.

This clonotype was recorded a few times. The CDR3 here is CASSLQGAGELFF. CDR3 sequence (DNA): TGTGCCAGCAGCTTACAGGGGGCCGGGGAGCTGTTTTTT. The chain is built from TRBV7-2 and TRBJ2-2; TRBD1 matches at 7 bases. Germline V gene sequence: CDR1 SGHTA, CDR2 FQGNSA. Germline trimming cut 2 bases from V and 6 bases from J; bases unmatched to any gene: 0. The CDR3 is 13 residues long.

The chain carries TRBV27 and TRBJ2-6; D is unresolved. CDR3 length: 16 amino acids. Germline values: CDR1 MNHEY, CDR2 SMNVEV (reference sequence). The germline V and J ends were trimmed by 2 bases and 2 bases, with 10 bases remaining between them. Written as DNA, the CDR3 is TGTGCCAGCAGTTTACTCCACTCCACTGGGGCCAACGTCCTGACTTTC. Translated, it gives CASSLLHSTGANVLTF.

The chain has TRBV7-3 and TRBJ2-6; D gene unclear. The CDR3 sequence is 12 residues long. Germline V gives CDR1 SGHTA, CDR2 FQGTGA. V gave up 5 bases and J gave up 5 bases, with 4 bases separating them. The CDR3 DNA follows: TGTGCCAGCAGCCCGCGGGCCAACGTCCTGACTTTC. This translates into CASSPRANVLTF.

In its sample, this clonotype was seen a few times. The chain combines TRBV11-3 with TRBJ2-1, with D hard to call. V was pared by 0 bases and J by 5 bases, with 2 bases between. This CDR3 comprises 12 residues. CDR1 and CDR2 from the germline V gene are SGHNT and YENEEA. Here the CDR3 reads CASSLDDNEQFF. CDR3 coding DNA: TGTGCCAGCAGCTTAGATGACAATGAGCAGTTCTTC. Based on the CDR3 plus reference TRBV11-3 and TRBJ2-1, the full variable domain is EAGVVQSPRYKIIEKKQPVAFWCNPISGHNTLYWYLQNLGQGPELLIRYENEEAVDDSQLPKDRFSAERLKGVDSTLKIQPAELGDSAVYLCASSLDDNEQFFGPGTRLTVL.